This T cell receptor beta chain emerged from a study of blood T cell repertoires in COVID-19. Study-wide context: Specimens from acute and convalescent COVID-19 originated in the United States, Italy and Spain. From T cells, B-cell-depleted T cells, or PBMCs came the material, which was cDNA or gDNA.

Details on this clone: Distinct nucleotide sequences in the sample also encode this CDR3.

The germline gives CDR1 SGHNT, CDR2 YYREEE (reference sequence). The CDR3 spans 13 residues. V dropped 0 bases and J dropped 3 bases, with 5 bases sitting between them. Original processing methods: Cell counts per sample came from amplifying reference gene primers. TCRdb's copy holds only in-frame clones and misses some; the assay was immunoSEQ multiplex PCR. V, J and clone size reflect that table, while D and trimming were determined from the DNA. The data contain roughly 150,000 clones, around 83% of them seen just once; the ten biggest clones take up about 19%. Input material: peripheral blood. V usage is TRBV5-4 and J usage is TRBJ2-3; unclear D gene. The receptor was derived from an older woman who had recovered from COVID-19. CDR3 DNA sequence: TGTGCCAGCAGCTTGGCGGGTACAGATACGCAGTATTTT. Encoded protein: CASSLAGTDTQYF.